This record concerns one T cell receptor (beta chain) sequence. Its antigen is undetermined. TCRdb's copy holds only in-frame clones and misses some; the assay was immunoSEQ multiplex PCR. The data show tens of thousands of clones, 83% seen once. The CDR3 has 16 residues. The V end was cut by 4 bases, the J end by 0 bases, with 16 bases between. Germline CDR1 and CDR2: SGHRS and YFSETQ. The data stem from a study of T cell responses to AZD1222 COVID-19 vaccine. At the level of the study: Pooling covered second doses at about 4 or about 12 weeks. Study conclusions and caveats: Just a handful of people given AZD1222 tested seropositive at baseline. The peak T cell response came first, and repertoires were sampled only after it. White British donors predominated, females outnumbered males, and clonal diversity was possibly underestimated.

The source is an adult in good health. Sequences were derived from peripheral blood, sampled on day 0 of AZD1222 vaccination. The chain joins TRBV5-1 to TRBJ1-1; TRBD1 might be the D (6 bases). The CDR3 region is CASSPGGRYMNTEAFF. In DNA, the CDR3 is TGCGCCAGCAGCCCGGGGGGGCGTTACATGAACACTGAAGCTTTCTTT.